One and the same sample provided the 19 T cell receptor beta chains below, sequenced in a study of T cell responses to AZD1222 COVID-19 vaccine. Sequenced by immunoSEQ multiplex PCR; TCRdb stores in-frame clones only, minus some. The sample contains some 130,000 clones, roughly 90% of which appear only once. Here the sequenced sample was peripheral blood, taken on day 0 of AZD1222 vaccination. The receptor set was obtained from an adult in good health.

The CDR3 is CASSPSRTSYGYTF. The CDR3, as DNA: TGTGCCAGCTCACCAAGTCGAACCTCCTATGGCTACACCTTC. The V gene is TRBV18, the J gene TRBJ1-2; no firm D call. V was trimmed by 2 bases and J by 4 bases, leaving 11 bases between them. Germline V gives CDR1 KGHSH, CDR2 LQKENI. There are 14 residues in the CDR3.

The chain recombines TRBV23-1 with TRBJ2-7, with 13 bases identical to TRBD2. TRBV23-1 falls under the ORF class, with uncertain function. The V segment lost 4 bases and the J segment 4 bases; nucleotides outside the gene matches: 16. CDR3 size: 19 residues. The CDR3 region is CASSRRTSGGSILPYEQYF. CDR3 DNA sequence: TGCGCCAGCAGTCGCCGGACTAGCGGGGGTTCCATATTACCATACGAGCAGTACTTC.

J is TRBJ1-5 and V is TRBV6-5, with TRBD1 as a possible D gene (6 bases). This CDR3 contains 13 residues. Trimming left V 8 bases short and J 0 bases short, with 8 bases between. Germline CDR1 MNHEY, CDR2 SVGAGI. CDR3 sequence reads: CASSGDSNQPQHF. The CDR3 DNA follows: TGTGCCAGCTCAGGGGATAGCAATCAGCCCCAGCATTTT.

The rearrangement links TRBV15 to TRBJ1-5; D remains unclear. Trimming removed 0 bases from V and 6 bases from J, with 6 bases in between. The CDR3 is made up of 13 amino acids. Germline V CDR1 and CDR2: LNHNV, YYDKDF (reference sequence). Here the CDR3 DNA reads TGTGCCACCAGCAGAGAGGGGTTTCAGCCCCAGCATTTT. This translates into CATSREGFQPQHF.

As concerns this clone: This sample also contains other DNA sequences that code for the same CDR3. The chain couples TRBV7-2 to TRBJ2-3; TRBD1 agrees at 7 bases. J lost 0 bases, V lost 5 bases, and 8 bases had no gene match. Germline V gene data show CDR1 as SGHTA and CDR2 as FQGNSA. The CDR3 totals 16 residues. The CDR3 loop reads CASSLGGGRSTDTQYF. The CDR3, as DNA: TGTGCCAGCAGCCTAGGGGGCGGAAGGAGCACAGATACGCAGTATTTT.

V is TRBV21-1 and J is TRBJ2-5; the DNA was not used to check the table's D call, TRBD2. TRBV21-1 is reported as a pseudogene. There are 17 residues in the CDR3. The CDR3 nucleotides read TGTGCCAGCAGCAAAGGGCCTTTGGCGGGGGGCTGGGAGACCCAGTACTTC. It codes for CASSKGPLAGGWETQYF.

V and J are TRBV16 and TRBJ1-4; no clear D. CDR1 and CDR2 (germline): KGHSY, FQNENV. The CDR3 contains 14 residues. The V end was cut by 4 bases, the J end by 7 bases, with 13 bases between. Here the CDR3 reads CASSRQGGSEKLFF. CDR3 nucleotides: TGTGCCAGCAGCCGACAAGGAGGGAGTGAAAAACTGTTTTTT.

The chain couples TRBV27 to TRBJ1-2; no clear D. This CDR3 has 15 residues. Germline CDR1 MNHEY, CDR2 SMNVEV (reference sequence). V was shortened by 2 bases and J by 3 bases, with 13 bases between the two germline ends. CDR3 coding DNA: TGTGCCAGCAGTTTAGGTCCCTCGCGTGACTATGGCTACACCTTC. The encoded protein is CASSLGPSRDYGYTF.

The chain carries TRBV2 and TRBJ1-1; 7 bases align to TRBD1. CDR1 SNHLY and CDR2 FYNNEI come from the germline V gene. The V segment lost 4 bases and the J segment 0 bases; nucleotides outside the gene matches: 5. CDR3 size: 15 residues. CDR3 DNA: TGTGCCAGCAGTGTAGGGGGCCAACTGAACACTGAAGCTTTCTTT. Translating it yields CASSVGGQLNTEAFF.

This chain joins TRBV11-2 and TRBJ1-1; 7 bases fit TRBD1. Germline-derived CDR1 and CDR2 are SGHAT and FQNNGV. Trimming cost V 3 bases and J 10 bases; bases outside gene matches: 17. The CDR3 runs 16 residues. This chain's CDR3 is CASSFPFLTGSRTAFF. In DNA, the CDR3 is TGTGCCAGCAGCTTCCCATTCCTGACAGGGAGCAGGACAGCTTTCTTT.

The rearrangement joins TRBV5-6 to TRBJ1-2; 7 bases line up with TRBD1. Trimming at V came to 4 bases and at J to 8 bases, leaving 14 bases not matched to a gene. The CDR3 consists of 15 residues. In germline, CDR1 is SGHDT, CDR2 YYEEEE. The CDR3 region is CASSNLRQGRGGYTF. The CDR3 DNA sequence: TGTGCCAGCAGCAACCTGCGACAGGGTAGGGGAGGCTACACCTTC.

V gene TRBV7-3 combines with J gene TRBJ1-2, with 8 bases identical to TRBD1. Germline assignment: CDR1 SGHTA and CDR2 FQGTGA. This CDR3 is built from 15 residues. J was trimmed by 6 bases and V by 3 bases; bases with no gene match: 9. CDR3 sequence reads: CASSFDPQGANGYTF. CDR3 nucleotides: TGTGCCAGCAGCTTCGATCCTCAGGGGGCCAATGGCTACACCTTC.

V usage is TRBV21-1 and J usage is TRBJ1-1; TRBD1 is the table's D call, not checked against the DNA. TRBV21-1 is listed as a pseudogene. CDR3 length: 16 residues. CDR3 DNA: TGTGCCAGCAGCAAGGCAGGGCCAAACATGAACACTGAAGCTTTCTTT. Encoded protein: CASSKAGPNMNTEAFF.

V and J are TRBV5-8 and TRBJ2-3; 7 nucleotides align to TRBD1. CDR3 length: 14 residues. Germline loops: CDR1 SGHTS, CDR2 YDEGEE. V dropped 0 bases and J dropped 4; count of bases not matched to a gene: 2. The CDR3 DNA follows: TGTGCCAGCAGCTTGGGACAGGGTTCAGATACGCAGTATTTT. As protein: CASSLGQGSDTQYF.

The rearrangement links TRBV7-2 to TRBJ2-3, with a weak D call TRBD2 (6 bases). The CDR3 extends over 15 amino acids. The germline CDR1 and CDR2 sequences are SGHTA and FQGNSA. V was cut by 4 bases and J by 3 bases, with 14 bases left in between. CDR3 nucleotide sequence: TGTGCCAGCAGCTCCTACTCACTAGCTACAGATACGCAGTATTTT. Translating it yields CASSSYSLATDTQYF.

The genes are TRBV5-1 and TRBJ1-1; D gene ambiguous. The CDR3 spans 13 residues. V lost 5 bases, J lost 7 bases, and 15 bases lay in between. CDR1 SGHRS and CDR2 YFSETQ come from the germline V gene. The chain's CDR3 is CASRKDGWIEAFF. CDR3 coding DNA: TGCGCCAGCAGAAAGGACGGGTGGATTGAAGCTTTCTTT.

The CDR3 spells CASSVQGEGNYGYTF. For the CDR3, the DNA is TGTGCCAGCAGCGTCCAGGGAGAGGGTAACTATGGCTACACCTTC. The V gene is TRBV5-6, the J gene TRBJ1-2; a weak D match, TRBD1 (5 bases). The CDR3 has 15 amino acids. Deletions cut 4 bases from V and 1 base from J, with 14 bases between. The germline V gene encodes CDR1 SGHDT and CDR2 YYEEEE. Full variable domain (remainder filled in from reference TRBV5-6 and TRBJ1-2): DAGVTQSPTHLIKTRGQQVTLRCSPKSGHDTVSWYQQALGQGPQFIFQYYEEEERQRGNFPDRFSGHQFPNYSSELNVNALLLGDSALYLCASSVQGEGNYGYTFGSGTRLTVV.

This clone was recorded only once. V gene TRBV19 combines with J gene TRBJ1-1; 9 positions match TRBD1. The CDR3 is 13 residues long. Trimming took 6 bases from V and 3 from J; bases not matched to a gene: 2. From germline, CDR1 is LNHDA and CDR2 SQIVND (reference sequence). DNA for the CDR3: TGTGCCAGTAGGGGACAGGGCTACACTGAAGCTTTCTTT. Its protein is CASRGQGYTEAFF.

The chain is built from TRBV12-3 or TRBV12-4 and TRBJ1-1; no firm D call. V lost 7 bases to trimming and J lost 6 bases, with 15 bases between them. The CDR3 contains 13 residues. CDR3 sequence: CASTFLPSAEAFF. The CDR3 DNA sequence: TGTGCCAGCACCTTTCTGCCGAGCGCTGAAGCTTTCTTT.